This TCR beta chain was identified in a study of shared clonotypes between healthy human individuals (dated by TCRdb to the early 2020s). Describing the broader study: The cohort included three men and a couple of women between 18 and 49 years of age. For each donor, CD4 naive and CD4 memory were each given three plates, CD8 naive was given two plates, and CD8 memory was given one plate. The study deeply sequenced blood TCR repertoires of about 5 healthy adults to estimate repertoire size and the extent of clonotype sharing between individuals. Different laboratories and diverse techniques were used to prepare libraries and sequence TCR repertoires, to increase sequencing depth and limit assay-specific biases. Each donor's leukapheresis produced roughly between about 0.9 and 9.5 billion PBMCs. Summary of the overall study and its limitations: The small number of donors limited the genetic and exposure-history diversity represented. Larger estimated clonotype richness was generally found for naive subsets than for memory subsets. Clonotypes shared by all four sorted-subset donors showed higher generation probabilities than non-shared clonotypes. Based on pairwise subsampling, the degree of clonotype sharing among donors was expected to be affected by sequencing depth. Rarefaction of sorted-subset datasets indicated incomplete sequencing despite the large sequencing depth. Roughly 5% of naive CD4, 3% to 4% of naive CD8, roughly 2.4% of memory CD4, and about 0.4% of memory CD8 clonotypes were shared across a few donors. Sampling was limited to blood, and TCR repertoires in tissue likely differ from TCR repertoires in blood.

Using the deep immunoSEQ assay, TCR CDR3 regions were amplified from genomic DNA by multiplex PCR. Genomic DNA extracted from each cell subset was distributed evenly over all wells of several immunoSEQ 96-well plates, and each plate served as one replicate. For sorted subsets, each replicate PCR was loaded with 200 ng genomic DNA, equivalent to 25,000 to 35,000 T cell genomes. Purified libraries were measured with a Qubit 3.0 fluorometer, size-checked on a Bioanalyzer 2100, and measured again with the KAPA Library Quantification kit. A separate single-read 150-cycle Illumina NextSeq 550 flow cell was used to sequence each immunoSEQ 96-well plate. In the paper's pipeline: The immunoSEQ output contained only junctional sequences without quality scores, so filtering could not match that applied to full-length reads. To assign V/J genes and CDR3, sequences were annotated against IMGT germline references using PyIR, a Python wrapper for IgBLAST v1.9. Reads with weak V/J assignments (E-value above 1e-6), missing CDR3, stop codons, out-of-frame junctions, or ambiguous translated residues were removed. V3J clonotypes were defined as sequences sharing an identical inferred V gene, J gene, and CDR3 amino acid sequence. Percentage overlap between repertoires was calculated by dividing the number of shared unique clonotypes by the size of the smaller repertoire. Richness of each repertoire was evaluated using RTK rarefaction, the Chao1 estimator, and Recon v2.1 estimates of unobserved clonotypes. Generation probabilities were computed with OLGA for all TCRbeta clonotypes obtained by the gDNA method from four donors. TCRdb mirrors the immuneACCESS table, restricted to in-frame sequences. Some clones are absent from its copies; in checked studies, under half trace to an unresolved V gene, and the reason for the others is unknown. From that table come the V and J calls and clone size; the DNA was used to work out D and trimming. Here the sample has 2 million to 2.5 million clones; approximately 93% occur a single time. Clones ranked in the top ten supply about 0.34% of the sample.

As for this clone: Its antigen specificity is not known. Within one base of it there is no much larger clone, and no base qualities were kept.

Clipping removes 6 bases from V and 3 bases from J, with 10 as the unmatched junction base count. The germline V gene (reference sequence) gives CDR1 as MNHEY and CDR2 as SMNVEV. From the cysteine through the phenylalanine, the CDR3 covers 15 amino acids. Just the 45-base CDR3 DNA is kept, in frame starting at base 1. Healthy HIV-negative adults with no recently reported acute infections or vaccinations were included as donors. Only Caucasian adults living in Nashville, Tennessee, USA were represented among the donors. CD4+ T cells were enriched by magnetic negative selection; naive cells were then positively selected on CD45RA, and the negative fraction formed the memory subset. After blood collection by leukapheresis, PBMCs were isolated using Ficoll-Histopaque density gradient centrifugation and then cryopreserved in the vapor phase of liquid nitrogen. Analytical flow cytometry was used to check the purity and quantity of every magnetically sorted T cell population. Genomic DNA was isolated from each sorted fraction and quantified by UV absorbance on a Nanodrop 2000c.

The sample comprised naive CD4+ T cells from PBMCs. This specimen's cell subset or site label, interpreted: CD45RA+ positively selected. The TCR sequence derives from a young man in good health. Some clones in this sample may be carry-over from other donors' samples. The chain uses TRBV27 and TRBJ2-7, with TRBD2 identical over 8 junction bases. The DNA reads TGTGCCAGCAGCCGCTCGGGGGGGGGAGGCTACGAGCAGTACTTC. It translates to CASSRSGGGGYEQYF.